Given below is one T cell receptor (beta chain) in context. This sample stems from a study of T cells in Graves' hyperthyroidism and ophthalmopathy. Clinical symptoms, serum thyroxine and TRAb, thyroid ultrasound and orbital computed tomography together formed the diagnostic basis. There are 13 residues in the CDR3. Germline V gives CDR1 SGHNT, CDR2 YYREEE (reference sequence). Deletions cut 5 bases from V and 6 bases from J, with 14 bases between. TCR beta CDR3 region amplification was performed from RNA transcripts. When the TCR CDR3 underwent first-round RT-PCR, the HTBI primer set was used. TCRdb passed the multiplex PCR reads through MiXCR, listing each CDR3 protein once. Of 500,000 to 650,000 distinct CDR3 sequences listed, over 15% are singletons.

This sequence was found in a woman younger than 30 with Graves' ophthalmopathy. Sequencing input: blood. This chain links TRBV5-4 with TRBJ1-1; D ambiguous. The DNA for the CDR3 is TGTGCCAGCAGGGAACGAGGCGGTTCTGAAGCTTTCTTT. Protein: CASRERGGSEAFF.